The 5 T cell receptor beta chains reported below all come from one sample, sequenced in a study of blood T cell repertoires in COVID-19. Some clones are missing from TCRdb's copy, which holds only in-frame ones; the method was immunoSEQ multiplex PCR. This sample carries a few hundred thousand clones, approximately 91% of them seen once, and the ten largest clones take more than 1%. The specimen sequenced was PBMCs or T cells enriched from blood (not recorded which). Receptors originate from a human donor in a cohort exposed to, infected with or recovered from COVID-19 (not recorded which). The donor label of this sample is uncertain.

This clone was seen a single time. The same CDR3 can be traced to other DNA sequences in this sample. The chain couples TRBV7-9 to TRBJ1-3; D perhaps matches TRBD1 (6 bases). The CDR3 sequence is 14 residues long. Trimming left V 5 bases short and J 0 bases short, with 8 bases between. CDR1 and CDR2 (germline): SEHNR, FQNEAQ (reference sequence). The CDR3 nucleotides are TGTGCCAGCAGCCCGGACAGCTCTGGAAACACCATATATTTT. It specifies CASSPDSSGNTIYF.

V usage is TRBV29-1 and J usage is TRBJ2-7; 10 nucleotides line up with TRBD2. In germline, CDR1 is SQVTM, CDR2 ANQGSEA. V dropped 4 bases and J dropped 6; count of bases not matched to a gene: 12. CDR3 length: 15 amino acids. The CDR3 sequence: CSVGSVGLAASEQYF. The CDR3 nucleotides are TGCAGCGTTGGATCGGTCGGACTAGCGGCGTCCGAGCAGTACTTC.

CDR3 sequence: CASSYLSGGVDTQYF. CDR3 DNA sequence: TGTGCCAGCAGTTACCTTAGCGGGGGCGTAGATACGCAGTATTTT. The gene calls are TRBV6-5 and TRBJ2-3; 9 bases match TRBD2. The CDR3 length is 15 residues. The germline CDR1 and CDR2 sequences are MNHEY and SVGAGI. V was clipped by 2 bases and J by 5 bases; unmatched bases: 5.

The CDR3 nucleotides read TGTGCCAGTAGTCTGTCTAGCACCGGGGAGCTGTTTTTT. Translated, it gives CASSLSSTGELFF. This chain links TRBV19 with TRBJ2-2; D is undetermined. Trimming took off 5 bases at V and 4 bases at J, with 8 bases between the two ends. Germline V gives CDR1 LNHDA, CDR2 SQIVND (reference sequence). The CDR3 totals 13 residues.

The V call is TRBV6-5, the J call TRBJ1-2, with TRBD1 matching over 7 bases. CDR3 length: 14 amino acids. Per the germline V gene, CDR1 is MNHEY and CDR2 is SVGAGI. V lost 6 bases to trimming and J lost 3 bases; unmatched junction nucleotides: 7. CDR3 bases: TGTGCCAGCAGGCGACAGGGAAAGGACTATGGCTACACCTTC. Its translation: CASRRQGKDYGYTF.